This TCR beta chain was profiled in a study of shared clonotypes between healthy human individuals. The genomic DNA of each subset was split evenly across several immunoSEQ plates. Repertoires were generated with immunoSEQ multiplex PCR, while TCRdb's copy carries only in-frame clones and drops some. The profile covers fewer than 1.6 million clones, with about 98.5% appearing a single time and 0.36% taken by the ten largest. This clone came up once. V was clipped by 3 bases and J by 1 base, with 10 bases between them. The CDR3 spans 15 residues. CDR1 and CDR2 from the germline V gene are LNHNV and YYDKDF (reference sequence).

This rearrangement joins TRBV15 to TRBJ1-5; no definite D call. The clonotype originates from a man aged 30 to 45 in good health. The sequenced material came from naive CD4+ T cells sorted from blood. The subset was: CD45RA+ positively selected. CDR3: CATSSAGLSNQPQHF. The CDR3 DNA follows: TGTGCCACCAGCAGTGCAGGACTGAGCAATCAGCCCCAGCATTTT. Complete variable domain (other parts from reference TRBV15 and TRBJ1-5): DAMVIQNPRYQVTQFGKPVTLSCSQTLNHNVMYWYQQKSSQAPKLLFHYYDKDFNNEADTPDNFQSRRPNTSFCFLDIRSPGLGDTAMYLCATSSAGLSNQPQHFGDGTRLSIL.